Following are 6 T cell receptor beta chains from one sample sequenced in a study of cytomegalovirus exposure and HLA in healthy donors. PCR used 60 Vbeta primers and 13 Jbeta primers. Profiling relied on immunoSEQ multiplex PCR, and the TCRdb table lists in-frame clones only, not all of them. The table has roughly 71,000 clones, 60% to 80% seen once; the top ten hold around 2.9%. Material for sequencing was PBMCs. These receptors were obtained from a girl between 5 and 17 years old in good health and CMV-seropositive.

A single count supports this clone. This chain uses TRBV6-1 with TRBJ1-5, with 9 bases fitting TRBD1. The germline gives CDR1 MNHNS, CDR2 SASEGT. Trimming at V came to 0 bases and at J to 14 bases, leaving 14 bases not matched to a gene. This CDR3 is 16 amino acids long. As DNA, the CDR3 is TGTGCCAGCAGTGAAGCGCGGAGGACAGGGGCGGGGTGGAAGCATTTT. It translates to CASSEARRTGAGWKHF.

The chain joins TRBV30 to TRBJ1-5, with 10 bases that match TRBD1. Germline V gene lookup returns CDR1 GTSNPN and CDR2 SVGIG (reference sequence). The CDR3 covers 15 residues. V shed 2 bases and J 2 bases; nucleotides not matched to a gene: 3. This CDR3 is CAWSYGQGGNQPQHF. CDR3 DNA: TGTGCCTGGAGTTACGGACAGGGGGGCAATCAGCCCCAGCATTTT. The full variable domain, rest sourced from reference TRBV30 and TRBJ1-5, is SQTIHQWPATLVQPVGSPLSLECTVEGTSNPNLYWYRQAAGRGLQLLFYSVGIGQISSEVPQNLSASRPQDRQFILSSKKLLLSDSGFYLCAWSYGQGGNQPQHFGDGTRLSIL.

The V call is TRBV27, the J call TRBJ2-5; 11 positions agree with TRBD2. CDR3 size: 15 residues. J lost 3 bases, V lost 4 bases, and 4 bases had no gene match. The germline V gene encodes CDR1 MNHEY and CDR2 SMNVEV (reference sequence). The CDR3 spells CASSSPGLAEETQYF. CDR3 bases: TGTGCCAGCAGTTCACCGGGACTAGCGGAAGAGACCCAGTACTTC.

V usage is TRBV11-2 and J usage is TRBJ2-7; D is perhaps TRBD1 (5 bases). The CDR3 loop spans 16 amino acids. V was shortened by 5 bases and J by 0 bases, with 17 bases between the two germline ends. The V gene's germline CDR1 is SGHAT and CDR2 FQNNGV. The CDR3 region has the DNA TGTGCCAGCAGCCCCCTGAGCAGGGTTAGCTCCTACGAGCAGTACTTC. Residues: CASSPLSRVSSYEQYF.

V is TRBV5-1 and J is TRBJ2-7; 10 bases line up with TRBD2. Per germline, CDR1 SGHRS and CDR2 YFSETQ. This CDR3 is 14 amino acids long. Losses at the gene ends were 0 bases for V and 5 bases for J; bases not matched to a gene: 2. CDR3 nucleotide sequence: TGCGCCAGCAGCTTGGTAGCGGGAGGCAACGAGCAGTACTTC. Protein product: CASSLVAGGNEQYF.

The chain recombines TRBV7-8 with TRBJ1-2, with a possible D match to TRBD1 (6 bases). This CDR3 comprises 15 residues. Between the trimmed V and J ends, which lost 5 bases and 8 bases, there was a span of 21 bases. The germline gives CDR1 SGHVS, CDR2 FQNEAQ. CDR3 amino acids: CASSPPGGGAGGYTF. The CDR3, as DNA: TGTGCCAGCAGCCCACCGGGTGGGGGGGCAGGAGGCTACACCTTC.